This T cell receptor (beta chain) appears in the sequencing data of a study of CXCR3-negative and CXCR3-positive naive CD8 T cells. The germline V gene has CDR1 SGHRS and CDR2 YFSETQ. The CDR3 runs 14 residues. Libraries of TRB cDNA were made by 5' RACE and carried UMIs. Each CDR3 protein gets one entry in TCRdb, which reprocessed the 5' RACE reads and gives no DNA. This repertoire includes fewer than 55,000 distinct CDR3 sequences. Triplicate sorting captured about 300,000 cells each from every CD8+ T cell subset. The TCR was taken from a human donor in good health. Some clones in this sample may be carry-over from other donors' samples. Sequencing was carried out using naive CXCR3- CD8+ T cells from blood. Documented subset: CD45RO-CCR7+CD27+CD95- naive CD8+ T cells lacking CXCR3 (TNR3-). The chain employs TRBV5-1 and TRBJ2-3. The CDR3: CASSLVGATDTQYF.